This T cell receptor (beta chain) was captured in a study of cytomegalovirus exposure and HLA in healthy donors. Study-wide background: Drawn from HLA-typed donors, around 85 million unique TCRs were held in an early data release.

Germline V gene data show CDR1 as LNHDA and CDR2 as SQIVND (reference sequence). Trimming left V 10 bases short and J 5 bases short, with 21 bases between. This CDR3 comprises 14 residues. Researchers ran the PCR with 60 Vbeta and 13 Jbeta primers. TCRdb keeps only in-frame clones here, not all; method: immunoSEQ multiplex PCR. The repertoire holds some 200,000 clones, with over 75% as singletons. Study conclusions and caveats: In most subjects, TCR beta sequences reportedly gave accurate predictions of HLA-A and HLA-B alleles. Reportedly, fewer N-insertions than the approximately 650-donor mean appeared in an Asian-associated ancestry cluster in a later analysis. Most of the CMV-associated TCR beta chains (in a later analysis) appeared to be HLA-restricted.

On this clone: What it binds is unknown.

V usage is TRBV19 and J usage is TRBJ2-7; no reliable D call. Material for sequencing was PBMCs. The receptor was derived from a man aged 50-59 years in good health and CMV-seronegative. CDR3 in DNA: TGTGCCATCCCGCCCCCGGGTTTCGCGAACGAGCAGTACTTC. The encoded protein is CAIPPPGFANEQYF.